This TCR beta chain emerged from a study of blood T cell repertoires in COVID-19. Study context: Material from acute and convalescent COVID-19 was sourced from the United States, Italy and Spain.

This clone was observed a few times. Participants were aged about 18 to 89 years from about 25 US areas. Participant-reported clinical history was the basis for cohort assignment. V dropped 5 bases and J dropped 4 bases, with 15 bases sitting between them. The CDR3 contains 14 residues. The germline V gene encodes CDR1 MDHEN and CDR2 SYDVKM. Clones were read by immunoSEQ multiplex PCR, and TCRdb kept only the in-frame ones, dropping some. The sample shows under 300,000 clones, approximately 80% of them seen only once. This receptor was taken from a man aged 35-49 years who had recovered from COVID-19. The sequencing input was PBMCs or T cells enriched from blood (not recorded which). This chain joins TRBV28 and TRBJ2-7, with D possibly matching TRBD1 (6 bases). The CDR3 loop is CASSLQGRRYEQYF. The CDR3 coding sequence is TGTGCCAGCAGTCTACAGGGTAGGAGGTACGAGCAGTACTTC.